Listed below are T cell receptor beta chains from one sample, sequenced in a study of blood T cell repertoires in COVID-19. The repertoire was sequenced with immunoSEQ multiplex PCR; TCRdb's copy has only in-frame clones and lacks some. Among around 160,000 clones listed, around 89% were seen once. The sample consisted of PBMCs or T cells enriched from blood (not recorded which). The source of these receptors is a woman in her twenties or thirties with acute COVID-19. Both conserved end residues are part of each CDR3. A D gene is named only where the DNA matches it firmly. Not all rows give a size; the values are once, few, many and, for expanded clones, a class.

>-|TRBJ1-2|TRBV6-2/TRBV6-3|-
CASSWGHYGYTF
TGTGCCAGCAGTTGGGGGCACTATGGCTACACCTTC
>TRBD1|TRBJ1-2|TRBV29-1|once
CSVETGGYGYTF
TGCAGCGTTGAGACAGGGGGATATGGCTACACCTTC
>TRBD1|TRBJ1-4|TRBV4-1|-
CASSQDLSRGLNEKLFF
TGCGCCAGCAGCCAAGATCTTTCTAGGGGGCTCAATGAAAAACTGTTTTTT
>-|TRBJ2-1|TRBV6-6|once
CASSPRGAAYNEQFF
TGTGCCAGCAGTCCCCGCGGGGCAGCCTACAATGAGCAGTTCTTC
>-|TRBJ2-2|TRBV6-4|-
CASSASMNTGELFF
TGTGCCAGCAGCGCTAGCATGAACACCGGGGAGCTGTTTTTT
>-|TRBJ2-5|TRBV5-1|-
CASSLGAEETQYF
TGCGCCAGCAGCTTGGGAGCTGAGGAGACCCAGTACTTC
>TRBD2|TRBJ2-7|TRBV28|-
CASSLESSGRYEQYF
TGTGCCAGCAGTTTAGAGTCTAGCGGGAGGTACGAGCAGTACTTC
>TRBD1|TRBJ1-5|TRBV4-1|-
CASSQDQGQGMPQHF
TGCGCCAGCAGCCAAGATCAAGGACAGGGCATGCCCCAGCATTTT
>TRBD1|TRBJ2-7|TRBV7-9|-
CASSPREGQGAREQYF
TGTGCCAGCAGCCCCCGCGAAGGACAGGGGGCGCGGGAGCAGTACTTC
>-|TRBJ1-1|TRBV29-1|-
CSVAQVTEAFF
TGCAGCGTTGCGCAGGTCACTGAAGCTTTCTTT
>-|TRBJ2-5|TRBV9|-
CASSVRVGETQYF
TGTGCCAGCAGCGTTCGAGTCGGAGAGACCCAGTACTTC
>-|TRBJ2-2|TRBV6-2/TRBV6-3|-
CASSFAGELFF
TGTGCCAGCAGTTTCGCCGGGGAGCTGTTTTTT
>TRBD1|TRBJ2-3|TRBV29-1|-
CSVQGVATDTQYF
TGCAGCGTTCAGGGGGTGGCCACAGATACGCAGTATTTT
>TRBD2|TRBJ2-3|TRBV5-4|-
CASSSGSSGHTDTQYF
TGTGCCAGCAGCTCGGGTTCTAGCGGACACACAGATACGCAGTATTTT
>TRBD1|TRBJ1-2|TRBV7-9|few
CASSLGGQGIYGYTF
TGTGCCAGCAGCTTAGGGGGACAGGGAATCTATGGCTACACCTTC
>TRBD1|TRBJ1-5|TRBV24-1|-
CATSGATGTALNQPQHF
TGTGCCACCAGTGGAGCGACTGGGACAGCACTAAATCAGCCCCAGCATTTT
>-|TRBJ2-5|TRBV4-1|-
CASSQAVSETQYF
TGCGCCAGCAGCCAAGCAGTCTCAGAGACCCAGTACTTC
>-|TRBJ2-7|TRBV7-2|-
CASSFSVNEQYF
TGTGCCAGCAGCTTTAGTGTTAACGAGCAGTACTTC
>-|TRBJ2-5|TRBV2|-
CASSATTVWETQYF
TGTGCCAGCAGTGCTACCACAGTCTGGGAGACCCAGTACTTC
>TRBD1|TRBJ1-2|TRBV5-8|-
CASRQTGSHGYTF
TGTGCCAGCAGGCAGACAGGGTCTCATGGCTACACCTTC
>-|TRBJ2-3|TRBV5-1|-
CASSRQTSGGRTDTQYF
TGCGCCAGCAGCCGTCAGACAAGCGGAGGGCGCACAGATACGCAGTATTTT
>-|TRBJ2-3|TRBV5-1|-
CASSMQATDTQYF
TGCGCCAGCAGCATGCAGGCCACAGATACGCAGTATTTT
>TRBD1|TRBJ2-3|TRBV5-1|-
CASRWGQGADTQYF
TGCGCCAGCAGATGGGGACAGGGGGCAGATACGCAGTATTTT
>-|TRBJ1-1|TRBV28|-
CASSSGVGDTEAFF
TGTGCCAGCAGTTCAGGGGTAGGTGACACTGAAGCTTTCTTT
>TRBD2|TRBJ2-7|TRBV27|-
CASSLSGGWYEQYF
TGTGCCAGCAGTTTAAGCGGGGGCTGGTACGAGCAGTACTTC
>-|TRBJ1-1|TRBV29-1|-
CSVDRQGSTEAFF
TGCAGCGTTGATAGGCAGGGAAGCACTGAAGCTTTCTTT
>-|TRBJ2-1|TRBV29-1|-
CSVKPSESYEQFF
TGCAGCGTTAAGCCTAGCGAATCTTATGAGCAGTTCTTC
>TRBD2|TRBJ2-1|TRBV29-1|-
CSADQGLAGPPRNYNEQFF
TGCAGCGCCGATCAGGGACTAGCGGGCCCGCCACGAAATTACAATGAGCAGTTCTTC
>-|TRBJ1-5|TRBV28|-
CASSLPDQPQHF
TGTGCCAGCAGTTTACCAGATCAGCCCCAGCATTTT
>-|TRBJ1-1|TRBV4-3|once
CASSQDHGGESTEAFF
TGCGCCAGCAGCCAAGACCACGGGGGGGAATCCACTGAAGCTTTCTTT
>-|TRBJ2-5|TRBV24-1|-
CATGGGARETQYF
TGTGCCACCGGAGGGGGGGCGCGGGAGACCCAGTACTTC
>-|TRBJ2-7|TRBV2|few
CASSSSRYYEQYF
TGTGCCAGCAGTTCCTCGCGATACTACGAGCAGTACTTC
>-|TRBJ2-2|TRBV2|-
CASQKHDSTGELFF
TGTGCCAGCCAAAAACATGACAGCACCGGGGAGCTGTTTTTT
>-|TRBJ2-3|TRBV7-3|few
CASSFGSTSDTQYF
TGTGCCAGCAGCTTCGGGTCCACGAGTGATACGCAGTATTTT
>TRBD2|TRBJ2-5|TRBV7-2|-
CASSLQLAEETQYF
TGTGCCAGCAGCTTACAACTAGCGGAAGAGACCCAGTACTTC
>TRBD2|TRBJ2-2|TRBV28|many
CASSRLAGNTGELFF
TGTGCCAGCAGTCGACTAGCGGGCAACACCGGGGAGCTGTTTTTT
>TRBD2|TRBJ2-1|TRBV19|once
CASTLRLAGEGNEQFF
TGTGCCAGTACCCTGCGACTAGCGGGAGAGGGTAATGAGCAGTTCTTC
>-|TRBJ1-4|TRBV3-1/TRBV3-2|many
CASSQEGPPPGIYEKLFF
TGTGCCAGCAGCCAAGAAGGCCCACCGCCGGGAATTTATGAAAAACTGTTTTTT
>-|TRBJ1-1|TRBV3-1/TRBV3-2|-
CASSKTENTEAFF
TGTGCCAGCAGCAAGACAGAGAACACTGAAGCTTTCTTT
>TRBD1|TRBJ2-7|TRBV6-5|-
CASSSVGTGDYEQYF
TGTGCCAGCAGTTCTGTCGGGACAGGGGACTACGAGCAGTACTTC
>TRBD1|TRBJ1-6|TRBV7-8|-
CASSLGDSYSPLHF
TGTGCCAGCAGCTTAGGGGACAGTTATTCACCCCTCCACTTT
>-|TRBJ2-1|TRBV28|-
CASSPGVVGRGNEQFF
TGTGCCAGCAGTCCGGGGGTCGTGGGACGGGGCAATGAGCAGTTCTTC
>TRBD2|TRBJ2-1|TRBV7-2|-
CASRISGASYNEQFF
TGTGCCAGCAGAATCAGCGGGGCTTCCTACAATGAGCAGTTCTTC
>TRBD1|TRBJ1-1|TRBV19|once
CAARGTGLSEAFF
TGTGCCGCAAGAGGGACAGGGCTCTCTGAAGCTTTCTTT
>TRBD1|TRBJ1-2|TRBV28|once
CASSPMFSTGGGYGYTF
TGTGCCAGCAGTCCTATGTTCTCGACAGGGGGCGGGTATGGCTACACCTTC
>TRBD2|TRBJ2-1|TRBV11-3|few
CASSKAGGGNEQFF
TGTGCCAGCAGCAAAGCGGGAGGAGGGAATGAGCAGTTCTTC
>TRBD2|TRBJ2-7|TRBV9|-
CASSVGGLAGVSEQYF
TGTGCCAGCAGCGTAGGGGGGCTAGCGGGAGTTAGCGAGCAGTACTTC